These 16 T cell receptor beta chains were all obtained from the same sample, sequenced in a study of T cells after yellow fever vaccination (dated by TCRdb to the late 2010s). The treatment or condition tag for this specimen amounts to: live attenuated yellow fever vaccine strain. The library was built by means of 5' RACE. Instrument used: Illumina HiSeq 2500. TCRdb trimmed public reads at Q25 via fastp, called clones via MiXCR and kept in-frame beta chains. Rows are combined by CDR3 protein, so each entry shows the most common genes and DNA. The sample includes about 220,000 distinct CDR3 sequences, with 6.5% to 7.5% observed a single time. In total, the top ten clones hold about 0.95% of the sample. This sample comprised CD4+ T cells sorted from PBMCs, obtained on the day of the yellow fever booster vaccination. The receptors here all came from a man aged 25 to 40 who received the YFV17D yellow fever vaccine.

This clonotype turned up a few times. This chain links TRBV19 with TRBJ2-2; no firm D call. The CDR3 length is 16 residues. V was shortened by 6 bases and J by 1 base, with 15 bases between the two germline ends. Germline V gives CDR1 LNHDA, CDR2 SQIVND (reference sequence). The CDR3 loop is CASRRGGQQNTGELFF. For the CDR3, the DNA is TGTGCCAGTAGGCGTGGTGGGCAGCAGAACACCGGGGAGCTGTTTTTT.

This clonotype has at least ten counts. The CDR3 bases are TGTGCCAGCTCACCTGGCAGTAACTATGGCTACACCTTC. Its translation is CASSPGSNYGYTF. V and J are TRBV18 and TRBJ1-2; D not certain. CDR1 KGHSH and CDR2 LQKENI come from the germline V gene. This CDR3 region has 13 residues. Deletions cut 3 bases from V and 1 base from J, with 6 bases between.

A few counts support this clonotype. The chain joins TRBV18 to TRBJ2-1; no firm D call. The CDR3 has 16 residues. V lost 3 bases and J lost 4, with 16 bases in between. Germline lookup yields CDR1 KGHSH and CDR2 LQKENI. CDR3 in amino acids: CASSPSSPTVYNEQFF. CDR3 DNA: TGTGCCAGCTCACCCTCCAGCCCGACTGTTTACAATGAGCAGTTCTTC. The whole variable domain, remainder taken from reference TRBV18 and TRBJ2-1, is NAGVMQNPRHLVRRRGQEARLRCSPMKGHSHVYWYRQLPEEGLKFMVYLQKENIIDESGMPKERFSAEFPKEGPSILRIQQVVRGDSAAYFCASSPSSPTVYNEQFFGPGTRLTVL.

The table lists this clonotype with many counts. The rearrangement uses TRBV6-6 and TRBJ2-1; TRBD1 might be the D (5 bases). V was clipped by 0 bases and J by 5 bases, with 5 bases between them. The CDR3 covers 13 residues. Germline V lookup: CDR1 MNHNY, CDR2 SVGAGI (reference sequence). The CDR3 nucleotides are TGTGCCAGCAGTTACTCACAGGACAATGAGCAGTTCTTC. It yields the protein CASSYSQDNEQFF.

The chain uses TRBV29-1 and TRBJ2-7; D gene uncertain. Germline V gene sequence: CDR1 SQVTM, CDR2 ANQGSEA. Trimming took 2 bases from V and 3 from J, leaving 5 bases between them. The CDR3 is 11 residues long. CDR3 in amino acids: CSVESVYEQYF. CDR3 nucleotide sequence: TGCAGCGTTGAAAGTGTCTACGAGCAGTACTTC.

This clonotype was observed many times. The gene calls are TRBV7-6 and TRBJ1-3; D is uncertain. The CDR3 consists of 14 residues. CDR1 SGHVS and CDR2 FNYEAQ come from the germline V gene. Trimming shortened V by 4 bases and J by 2 bases, and 9 bases separated the two germline ends. Written as DNA, the CDR3 is TGTGCCAGCAGCTCAAGCCCCACTGGAAACACCATATATTTT. The encoded protein is CASSSSPTGNTIYF.

This clonotype was recorded a few times. The J gene is TRBJ1-2, the V gene TRBV7-3; no firm D call. Germline V gene lookup returns CDR1 SGHTA and CDR2 FQGTGA. V was clipped by 0 bases and J by 7 bases, with 9 bases between them. The CDR3 totals 13 residues. The CDR3 protein is CASSLTDVVGYTF. CDR3 DNA: TGTGCCAGCAGCTTAACGGACGTGGTTGGCTACACCTTC.

V usage is TRBV5-1 and J usage is TRBJ2-3, with 14 bases matching TRBD2. Germline values: CDR1 SGHRS, CDR2 YFSETQ. The CDR3 covers 16 residues. Trimming cost V 4 bases and J 10 bases; bases outside gene matches: 11. The CDR3 DNA reads as TGCGCCAGCAGCACCGGAGGGACTAGCGGGAGTGATCCGCAGTATTTT. Protein sequence: CASSTGGTSGSDPQYF.

V gene TRBV2 combines with J gene TRBJ2-1; the match to TRBD2 covers 11 bases. The CDR3 runs to 14 residues. V lost 7 bases, J lost 10 bases, and 9 bases stayed unmatched. The germline gives CDR1 SNHLY, CDR2 FYNNEI. The CDR3 here is CASNIAGGPGEQFF. DNA for the CDR3: TGTGCCAGCAACATAGCGGGAGGGCCCGGGGAGCAGTTCTTC.

In regard to this clonotype: The junction departs from the called germline gene at one end, perhaps through a read error. The chain joins TRBV20-1 to TRBJ2-3, with TRBD2 matching 7 bases. CDR1 is DFQATT and CDR2 is SNEGSKA in the germline V gene (reference sequence). This CDR3 is built from 17 residues. The CDR3 region is CCARDPRRAGIADTQYF. The CDR3 DNA reads as TGCTGTGCTAGAGATCCCCGGAGAGCGGGAATCGCAGATACGCAGTATTTT.

This clonotype came up a few times. This chain connects TRBV7-2 to TRBJ2-3; D might be TRBD1 (6 bases). The germline CDR1 and CDR2 sequences are SGHTA and FQGNSA. V was clipped by 2 bases and J by 0 bases, with 12 bases between them. The CDR3 has 16 residues. The chain's CDR3 is CASSLSGARSTDTQYF. The CDR3 nucleotides are TGTGCCAGCAGCTTATCAGGGGCGCGGAGCACAGATACGCAGTATTTT.

This clonotype was observed many times. The chain combines TRBV12-3 or TRBV12-4 with TRBJ2-3, with 7 bases matching TRBD2. Trimming at V came to 2 bases and at J to 6 bases, leaving 11 bases not matched to a gene. This CDR3 has 16 amino acids. In DNA, the CDR3 is TGTGCCAGCAGTTTAATAGGGCGGGAGATATCGGATACGCAGTATTTT. It translates to CASSLIGREISDTQYF.

The CDR3 sequence: CSARLFRAGVILTDTQYF. The CDR3 region has the DNA TGCAGTGCTAGGTTGTTTCGAGCGGGAGTAATTTTGACAGATACGCAGTATTTT. The V gene is TRBV20-1, the J gene TRBJ2-3, with 8 bases matching TRBD2. This CDR3 region has 18 residues. Looked up from germline, CDR1 is DFQATT and CDR2 is SNEGSKA (reference sequence). Germline trimming cut 3 bases from V and 3 bases from J; bases unmatched to any gene: 17.

The chain recombines TRBV5-4 with TRBJ2-1, with 9 bases that match TRBD2. Trimming took 7 bases from V and 10 from J; bases not matched to a gene: 15. This CDR3 has 15 amino acids. CDR1 is SGHNT and CDR2 is YYREEE in the germline V gene (reference sequence). CDR3 bases: TGTGCCAGCTCCCTTGACGCGGGAGGGCCAGGGGAGCAGTTCTTC. This translates into CASSLDAGGPGEQFF. The entire variable domain, with the rest obtained from reference TRBV5-4 and TRBJ2-1, is as follows: ETGVTQSPTHLIKTRGQQVTLRCSSQSGHNTVSWYQQALGQGPQFIFQYYREEENGRGNFPPRFSGLQFPNYSSELNVNALELDDSALYLCASSLDAGGPGEQFFGPGTRLTVL.

This clonotype was seen more than once but under ten times. V gene TRBV2 combines with J gene TRBJ2-5; 7 nucleotides align to TRBD1. The CDR3 has 15 amino acids. From germline, CDR1 is SNHLY and CDR2 FYNNEI. Trimming took 6 bases from V and 3 from J; bases not matched to a gene: 10. CDR3 bases: TGTGCCAGCAGCGCACCGCCGGGACAGAAAGAGACCCAGTACTTC. This sequence encodes CASSAPPGQKETQYF. Combining the CDR3 with reference TRBV2 and TRBJ2-5 gives the whole variable domain EPEVTQTPSHQVTQMGQEVILRCVPISNHLYFYWYRQILGQKVEFLVSFYNNEISEKSEIFDDQFSVERPDGSNFTLKIRSTKLEDSAMYFCASSAPPGQKETQYFGPGTRLLVL.

This clonotype was found many times. In DNA form, the CDR3 reads TGTGCCAGTAGTATGGGGGGCAGAGGCTTCTTT. As protein: CASSMGGRGFF. The V gene is TRBV19, the J gene TRBJ1-1, with a tentative D call TRBD1 (6 bases). Germline values: CDR1 LNHDA, CDR2 SQIVND (reference sequence). The CDR3 contains 11 residues. V lost 3 bases and J 14 bases, leaving 13 bases between the germline ends.